This T cell receptor beta chain was observed in a study of blood T cell repertoires in COVID-19. At the level of the study: COVID-19 samples from acute and convalescent phases originated in the United States, Italy and Spain. Sample material is recorded as cDNA or gDNA derived from T cells, B-cell-depleted T cells, or PBMCs.

In the original workflow: Quantification of nucleated cells was approximated via reference gene primer amplification. Some clones are missing from TCRdb's copy, which holds only in-frame ones; the method was immunoSEQ multiplex PCR. That table furnishes V, J and clone size, whereas the DNA furnished D and trimming. This sample has some 150,000 clones, with about four fifths found just once. Germline V gene data show CDR1 as LNHDA and CDR2 as SQIVND (reference sequence). The CDR3 runs 17 residues. The ends lost 6 bases at V and 2 bases at J; junction bases unmatched: 14. The sequence came from a human donor with acute or convalescent COVID-19. The donor label of this sample is uncertain. The chain couples TRBV19 to TRBJ1-2, with 8 bases lining up with TRBD1. The source material was peripheral blood. The CDR3 coding sequence is TGTGCCAGTAGACCTGGGGGCTTGGACAGGGCGAACTATGGCTACACCTTC. Translation: CASRPGGLDRANYGYTF.